These T cell receptor beta chains were read from a single sample in a study of blood T cell repertoires in COVID-19. Profiling relied on immunoSEQ multiplex PCR, and the TCRdb table lists in-frame clones only, not all of them. Here the sample spans some 120,000 clones, 90% being singletons. Specimen: peripheral blood. Receptors were obtained from a man aged 50 to 59 with active COVID-19. Each CDR3 is given with its conserved first and last residue. D genes are given only for firm matches. Expanded clones are given a class, and other clones once, few, many or no size at all.

V	D	J	size	CDR3	DNA
TRBV19	.	TRBJ1-2	.	CATRGDLYGYTF	TGTGCCACCAGGGGTGATCTCTACGGCTACACCTTC
TRBV5-4	.	TRBJ1-2	.	CASSLAGNYGYTF	TGTGCCAGCAGCTTGGCCGGGAACTATGGCTACACCTTC
TRBV3-1/TRBV3-2	TRBD2	TRBJ2-1	.	CASSPREGRGEQFF	TGTGCCAGCAGCCCGAGGGAGGGAAGGGGTGAGCAGTTCTTC
TRBV7-2	.	TRBJ1-6	.	CASSYDGSSYNSPLHF	TGTGCCAGCAGCTATGATGGCAGCTCCTATAATTCACCCCTCCACTTT
TRBV2	TRBD1	TRBJ2-7	.	CASRVDRGPYEQYF	TGTGCCAGCAGGGTCGACAGGGGACCCTACGAGCAGTACTTC
TRBV15	.	TRBJ2-1	once	CATSRGLADVKYNEQFF	TGTGCCACCAGCAGAGGGCTAGCAGACGTAAAGTACAATGAGCAGTTCTTC
TRBV2	TRBD1	TRBJ1-4	.	CASSGSRQGEKLFF	TGTGCCAGCAGTGGATCAAGACAGGGGGAAAAACTGTTTTTT
TRBV2	TRBD1	TRBJ2-5	.	CASRGTGGFGETQYF	TGTGCCAGCAGAGGGACAGGGGGCTTCGGGGAGACCCAGTACTTC
TRBV6-5	.	TRBJ1-1	.	CASSSTGRRKTEAFF	TGTGCCAGCAGTTCCACAGGGAGAAGGAAGACTGAAGCTTTCTTT
TRBV7-2	.	TRBJ2-4	.	CASSLVAGQKNIQYF	TGTGCCAGCAGCTTAGTAGCCGGACAGAAAAACATTCAGTACTTC
TRBV5-8	TRBD1	TRBJ2-3	.	CASSLVGIGTGSTDTQYF	TGTGCCAGCAGCTTGGTCGGAATCGGGACAGGGAGCACAGATACGCAGTATTTT
TRBV11-1	.	TRBJ2-7	.	CASSPSYEQYF	TGTGCCAGCAGCCCGAGCTACGAGCAGTACTTC
TRBV6-5	TRBD1	TRBJ2-3	.	CASSPGQVNTDTQYF	TGTGCCAGCAGTCCTGGACAGGTGAACACAGATACGCAGTATTTT
TRBV12-3/TRBV12-4	.	TRBJ1-1	.	CASSFSGNTEAFF	TGTGCCAGCAGTTTTTCAGGGAACACTGAAGCTTTCTTT
TRBV27	TRBD1	TRBJ1-5	once	CASSLRGQGPSNQPQHF	TGTGCCAGCAGTTTAAGGGGACAGGGGCCTAGCAATCAGCCCCAGCATTTT
TRBV5-1	TRBD2	TRBJ2-3	.	CASSLGLAGSADTQYF	TGCGCCAGCAGCTTGGGTCTAGCGGGGAGTGCAGATACGCAGTATTTT
TRBV7-2	.	TRBJ1-1	.	CASSFLDIMNTEAFF	TGTGCCAGCAGCTTTCTGGACATCATGAACACTGAAGCTTTCTTT
TRBV11-3	TRBD2	TRBJ2-7	few	CASSYSSGYEQYF	TGTGCCAGCAGCTACTCTAGCGGATACGAGCAGTACTTC
TRBV5-1	TRBD1	TRBJ1-2	once	CASSLPTGGTSGYTF	TGCGCCAGCAGCCTACCGACAGGGGGAACCTCTGGCTACACCTTC
TRBV20-1	.	TRBJ1-2	.	CSASAGVRSGYTF	TGCAGTGCTAGTGCAGGGGTGAGGAGTGGCTACACCTTC
TRBV6-6	.	TRBJ1-6	.	CASSYSEGNSPLHF	TGTGCCAGCAGTTACTCCGAGGGCAATTCACCCCTCCACTTT
TRBV7-2	TRBD2	TRBJ2-5	.	CASSLRGGGASSETQYF	TGTGCCAGCAGCTTAAGAGGCGGGGGGGCGAGCTCTGAGACCCAGTACTTC
TRBV30	TRBD2	TRBJ2-5	.	CAWSASTSGRGWAQYF	TGTGCCTGGAGTGCAAGCACTAGCGGGAGGGGTTGGGCCCAGTACTTC
TRBV6-5	.	TRBJ1-4	.	CASSYQGSGEKLFF	TGTGCCAGCAGTTATCAGGGGTCCGGTGAAAAACTGTTTTTT
TRBV29-1	.	TRBJ1-1	.	CSVSETHSGTEAFF	TGCAGCGTTTCTGAGACCCATAGCGGCACTGAAGCTTTCTTT
TRBV6-5	.	TRBJ2-1	.	CASSYGDLRVF	TGTGCCAGCAGTTACGGGGATTTGAGGGTCTTC
TRBV19	TRBD2	TRBJ2-1	.	CASSIRGESYNEQFF	TGTGCCAGTAGTATTCGGGGGGAATCCTACAATGAGCAGTTCTTC
TRBV6-6	TRBD2	TRBJ2-7	.	CASSGITSGTYEQYF	TGTGCCAGCAGTGGTATCACTAGCGGAACCTACGAGCAGTACTTC
TRBV27	.	TRBJ2-1	.	CASSLSFPTLHEQFF	TGTGCCAGCAGTTTGAGCTTCCCCACCTTACATGAGCAGTTCTTC
TRBV6-5	TRBD1	TRBJ1-3	.	CASEQGSRGNTIYF	TGTGCCAGCGAACAGGGGTCCCGCGGAAACACCATATATTTT
TRBV5-1	.	TRBJ2-1	.	CASSLEGTYNEQFF	TGCGCCAGCAGCTTGGAGGGGACCTACAATGAGCAGTTCTTC
TRBV3-1/TRBV3-2	.	TRBJ2-5	.	CASSQASTYQETQYF	TGTGCCAGCAGCCAAGCCAGTACATACCAAGAGACCCAGTACTTC
TRBV9	TRBD1	TRBJ2-2	.	CASSPMADRGGELFF	TGTGCCAGCAGCCCGATGGCGGACAGGGGAGGGGAGCTGTTTTTT
TRBV5-4	TRBD1	TRBJ1-4	.	CASSPGQTNEKLFF	TGTGCCAGCAGCCCGGGACAGACTAATGAAAAACTGTTTTTT
TRBV11-3	.	TRBJ1-6	few	CASSSSRQERNSPLHF	TGTGCCAGCAGCTCCTCCCGACAGGAACGGAATTCACCCCTCCACTTT
TRBV13	.	TRBJ1-1	.	CASSLRGGAFF	TGTGCCAGCAGCCTCAGGGGAGGGGCTTTCTTT
TRBV7-6	.	TRBJ2-7	.	CASSFAEGPGRPYEQYF	TGTGCCAGCAGCTTTGCGGAGGGTCCAGGGCGTCCCTACGAGCAGTACTTC
TRBV6-6	.	TRBJ1-5	few	CASSLTVSNQPQHF	TGTGCCAGCAGTTTGACTGTTAGCAATCAGCCCCAGCATTTT
TRBV5-1	TRBD1	TRBJ1-2	.	CASSQDRAGYTF	TGCGCCAGCAGCCAAGACAGGGCAGGCTACACCTTC
TRBV7-9	.	TRBJ1-1	.	CASIKGGGQNAEAFF	TGTGCCAGCATCAAAGGGGGGGGCCAGAACGCTGAAGCTTTCTTT
TRBV7-9	.	TRBJ1-4	.	CASGTLGGNEKLFF	TGTGCCAGCGGTACATTGGGGGGTAATGAAAAACTGTTTTTT
TRBV18	TRBD1	TRBJ2-1	.	CASSPRQGSSENEQFF	TGTGCCAGCTCACCACGACAGGGCTCAAGCGAGAATGAGCAGTTCTTC
TRBV27	.	TRBJ2-7	.	CASSKERGSYEQYF	TGTGCCAGCAGTAAGGAGAGGGGGTCCTACGAGCAGTACTTC
TRBV5-1	.	TRBJ1-3	once	CASSLQGFSGNTIYF	TGCGCCAGCAGCCTACAGGGCTTCTCTGGAAACACCATATATTTT
TRBV3-1/TRBV3-2	.	TRBJ2-1	.	CASSRLYNEQFF	TGTGCCAGCAGTCGACTGTACAATGAGCAGTTCTTC
TRBV7-9	.	TRBJ1-3	.	CASSLGQLWTAIYF	TGTGCCAGCAGCTTGGGACAACTCTGGACCGCCATATATTTT
TRBV6-1	.	TRBJ1-4	.	CASSEHREKDEKLFF	TGTGCCAGCAGTGAACACAGGGAGAAAGATGAAAAACTGTTTTTT
TRBV19	TRBD1	TRBJ1-5	few	CAAWTGLSNQPQHF	TGTGCCGCCTGGACAGGCCTTTCCAATCAGCCCCAGCATTTT
TRBV18	.	TRBJ1-1	once	CASSPQGADTEAFF	TGTGCCAGCTCGCCCCAGGGCGCGGACACTGAAGCTTTCTTT
TRBV3-1/TRBV3-2	.	TRBJ1-4	.	CASSQPQGSKLFF	TGTGCCAGCAGCCAGCCCCAGGGGTCGAAACTGTTTTTT
TRBV27	TRBD2	TRBJ2-1	.	CASSLQYPSGSSYNEQFF	TGTGCCAGCAGTTTACAGTACCCTAGCGGGAGCTCCTACAATGAGCAGTTCTTC